Each of the 27 T cell receptor beta chains below was sequenced from the same sample in a study of siplizumab effects on memory and regulatory T cells. Generated by immunoSEQ multiplex PCR, the TCRdb table keeps only in-frame clones and is missing some. The sample consists of more than 90,000 clones, around 90% of them appearing once. Sample: non-Treg CD4+ T cells sorted from blood. These receptors were taken from a human donor in good health.

The count of this clone is one. The rearrangement links TRBV11-3 to TRBJ1-6; D unclear. CDR1 and CDR2 from the germline V gene are SGHNT and YENEEA. This CDR3 has 13 residues. The V end was cut by 8 bases, the J end by 4 bases, with 9 bases between. The CDR3: CASCSKYNSPLHF. The CDR3 bases are TGTGCCAGCTGCTCTAAGTATAATTCACCCCTCCACTTT.

The CDR3 sequence: CAISDNLGNEKLFF. In DNA form, the CDR3 reads TGTGCCATCAGTGACAATTTAGGAAATGAAAAACTGTTTTTT. The chain has TRBV10-3 and TRBJ1-4; no definite D call. V gave up 3 bases and J gave up 5 bases, with 10 bases separating them. CDR3 length: 14 residues. Germline V gene data show CDR1 as ENHRY and CDR2 as SYGVKD.

In this sample, this clone turned up once. The rearrangement links TRBV15 to TRBJ1-1; tentative D call: TRBD1 (6 bases). V lost 1 base and J 5 bases, leaving 14 bases between the germline ends. This CDR3 is 15 amino acids long. Germline V lookup: CDR1 LNHNV, CDR2 YYDKDF (reference sequence). For the CDR3, the DNA is TGTGCCACCAGCAGAGTTACAGGGTGGGAAACTGAAGCTTTCTTT. Translated: CATSRVTGWETEAFF.

This clone was seen only once. J is TRBJ2-3 and V is TRBV30; D not resolved. V was cut by 5 bases and J by 1 base, with 10 bases left in between. There are 13 residues in the CDR3. Germline values: CDR1 GTSNPN, CDR2 SVGIG (reference sequence). For the CDR3, the DNA is TGTGCCTGGGGCCACCAGCGCACAGATACGCAGTATTTT. Residues: CAWGHQRTDTQYF.

The chain joins TRBV4-3 to TRBJ1-4, with D perhaps matching TRBD1 (5 bases). CDR1 is LGHNA and CDR2 is YSLEER in the germline V gene. The CDR3 sequence is 16 residues long. Between the trimmed V and J ends, which lost 0 bases and 8 bases, there was a span of 16 bases. The DNA for the CDR3 is TGCGCCAGCAGCCAAGACTGGGACCGGGGTGGCGAAAAACTGTTTTTT. Translating it yields CASSQDWDRGGEKLFF.

The rearrangement links TRBV30 to TRBJ1-5; D is undetermined. The V and J ends lost 3 bases and 2 bases respectively, with 11 bases between them. CDR1 is GTSNPN, CDR2 SVGIG, per germline (reference sequence). The CDR3 is 14 residues long. CDR3 protein: CAWSRSNGNQPQHF. The CDR3 nucleotides are TGTGCCTGGAGCCGAAGTAATGGCAATCAGCCCCAGCATTTT. The variable domain in full, completed from reference TRBV30 and TRBJ1-5, reads SQTIHQWPATLVQPVGSPLSLECTVEGTSNPNLYWYRQAAGRGLQLLFYSVGIGQISSEVPQNLSASRPQDRQFILSSKKLLLSDSGFYLCAWSRSNGNQPQHFGDGTRLSIL.

The rearrangement uses TRBV9 and TRBJ2-1; 12 bases are shared with TRBD2. V lost 0 bases, J lost 8 bases, and 6 bases stayed unmatched. This CDR3 region has 16 residues. Germline-derived CDR1 and CDR2 are SGDLS and YYNGEE. DNA of the CDR3: TGTGCCAGCAGCGTAGCTGGGGGACTAGCGGGCGATGAGCAGTTCTTC. Translation gives CASSVAGGLAGDEQFF.

This chain links TRBV6-1 with TRBJ1-1; D remains unclear. CDR3 length: 14 amino acids. Germline V lookup: CDR1 MNHNS, CDR2 SASEGT. Trimming stripped 7 bases from V and 0 bases from J, with 12 bases between. CDR3 sequence: CASTVLGLNTEAFF. For the CDR3, the DNA is TGTGCCAGCACCGTTTTGGGGTTGAACACTGAAGCTTTCTTT.

The V call is TRBV4-3, the J call TRBJ2-7; 9 bases fit TRBD1. The CDR3 loop spans 16 amino acids. V trimming: 1 base; J trimming: 4 bases; junction bases outside the gene matches: 8. Looked up from germline, CDR1 is LGHNA and CDR2 is YSLEER. The CDR3: CASSQGPGTGSYEQYF. The CDR3, as DNA: TGCGCCAGCAGCCAAGGCCCCGGGACAGGGTCATACGAGCAGTACTTC.

This chain joins TRBV15 and TRBJ2-4, with 11 bases identical to TRBD2. From germline, CDR1 is LNHNV and CDR2 YYDKDF (reference sequence). The CDR3 covers 16 residues. V gave up 3 bases and J gave up 6 bases; unmatched junction bases: 7. CDR3 loop: CATSSVPTSGTNIQYF. CDR3 nucleotide sequence: TGTGCCACCAGCAGCGTTCCGACTAGCGGGACAAACATTCAGTACTTC.

V and J are TRBV2 and TRBJ2-3, with 11 bases fitting TRBD2. The V gene's germline CDR1 is SNHLY and CDR2 FYNNEI. V lost 4 bases to trimming and J lost 6 bases; unmatched junction nucleotides: 3. This CDR3 is built from 14 residues. CDR3 protein: CASSGLAGYDTQYF. CDR3 sequence (DNA): TGTGCCAGCAGTGGACTAGCGGGATATGATACGCAGTATTTT.

This sequence joins TRBV5-4 and TRBJ2-4; tentative D call: TRBD2 (6 bases). This CDR3 spans 14 amino acids. Germline loops: CDR1 SGHNT, CDR2 YYREEE (reference sequence). V lost 0 bases and J 4 bases, leaving 8 bases between the germline ends. The CDR3 reads CASSLGLEKNIQYF. CDR3 sequence (DNA): TGTGCCAGCAGCTTGGGACTAGAGAAAAACATTCAGTACTTC.

The V gene is TRBV2, the J gene TRBJ2-6; D gene uncertain. Between the trimmed V and J ends, which lost 4 bases and 0 bases, there was a span of 7 bases. CDR1 is SNHLY, CDR2 FYNNEI, per germline. CDR3 length equals 15 residues. CDR3 loop: CASSAGYSGANVLTF. The CDR3 bases are TGTGCCAGCAGTGCAGGATACTCTGGGGCCAACGTCCTGACTTTC.

The chain uses TRBV9 and TRBJ2-2, with D uncertain. The germline V and J ends were trimmed by 4 bases and 4 bases, with 11 bases remaining between them. This CDR3 has 14 amino acids. Germline V CDR1 and CDR2: SGDLS, YYNGEE. DNA of the CDR3: TGTGCCAGCAGCTCGCAACAGATCACCGGGGAGCTGTTTTTT. Translation gives CASSSQQITGELFF.

The CDR3 coding sequence is TGCGCCAGCAGCAGACAGGGTGGTAGCGGGAGTTTTTCCCCCTACGAGCAGTACTTC. Residues: CASSRQGGSGSFSPYEQYF. This rearrangement joins TRBV5-1 to TRBJ2-7; TRBD2 aligns across 9 bases. Germline lookup yields CDR1 SGHRS and CDR2 YFSETQ. This CDR3 is 19 amino acids long. The V segment lost 4 bases and the J segment 2 bases; nucleotides outside the gene matches: 19.

This chain joins TRBV30 and TRBJ1-3; no clear D gene. The CDR3 loop spans 11 amino acids. V lost 2 bases, J lost 3 bases, and 2 bases lay in between. Germline values: CDR1 GTSNPN, CDR2 SVGIG (reference sequence). The CDR3 DNA reads TGTGCCTGGAGTAGTGGAAACACCATATATTTT. Translating gives CAWSSGNTIYF.

The CDR3 region has the DNA TGCGCCAGCAGCTTGGCTCGGGGGGCGCACGAGACCCAGTACTTC. The encoded protein is CASSLARGAHETQYF. The chain has TRBV5-1 and TRBJ2-5, with D possibly matching TRBD2 (7 bases). The CDR3 contains 15 residues. The V end lost 0 bases, the J end lost 5 bases, and 14 bases lay between the germline ends. Germline V lookup: CDR1 SGHRS, CDR2 YFSETQ.

V usage is TRBV28 and J usage is TRBJ2-2; D not resolved. Germline V CDR1 and CDR2: MDHEN, SYDVKM. Trimming took 5 bases from V and 5 from J, leaving 9 bases between them. The CDR3 is 13 residues long. DNA for the CDR3: TGTGCCAGCAGTCCGGGTTCTACCGGGGAGCTGTTTTTT. Protein: CASSPGSTGELFF.

This clone was detected only once. The CDR3 nucleotides are TGTGCCAGTAGGGCGACCGGACAGGGTCGAACCGGGGAGCTGTTTTTT. As protein: CASRATGQGRTGELFF. V usage is TRBV19 and J usage is TRBJ2-2; 8 bases map to TRBD1. Germline V lookup: CDR1 LNHDA, CDR2 SQIVND (reference sequence). There are 16 residues in the CDR3. J was trimmed by 5 bases and V by 6 bases; bases with no gene match: 11. Using reference TRBV19 and TRBJ2-2 for the parts outside the CDR3, the full variable domain is DGGITQSPKYLFRKEGQNVTLSCEQNLNHDAMYWYRQDPGQGLRLIYYSQIVNDFQKGDIAEGYSVSREKKESFPLTVTSAQKNPTAFYLCASRATGQGRTGELFFGEGSRLTVL.

V and J are TRBV9 and TRBJ2-1, with D possibly TRBD2 on 6 matching bases. CDR1 SGDLS and CDR2 YYNGEE come from the germline V gene. The CDR3 loop spans 15 amino acids. The germline V and J ends were trimmed by 3 bases and 1 base, with 11 bases remaining between them. The CDR3 DNA reads TGTGCCAGCAGCGCCCTTAGCGGATCCTACAATGAGCAGTTCTTC. Its translation is CASSALSGSYNEQFF.

The CDR3 protein is CASSPGLPTEAFF. The CDR3 bases are TGTGCCAGCAGCCCCGGACTGCCCACTGAAGCTTTCTTT. V is TRBV6-6 and J is TRBJ1-1; no clear D gene. Trimming removed 6 bases at V and 4 bases at J, with 12 bases between. Germline V lookup: CDR1 MNHNY, CDR2 SVGAGI (reference sequence). The CDR3 runs to 13 residues.

This chain links TRBV15 with TRBJ1-1, with a weak D call TRBD1 (5 bases). This CDR3 is built from 15 residues. The V end lost 8 bases, the J end lost 0 bases, and 16 bases lay between the germline ends. Looked up from germline, CDR1 is LNHNV and CDR2 is YYDKDF (reference sequence). CDR3 sequence reads: CATWKGDRMNTEAFF. The CDR3 DNA reads TGTGCCACCTGGAAAGGGGATAGGATGAACACTGAAGCTTTCTTT.

The chain couples TRBV10-3 to TRBJ2-1; D ambiguous. Germline V gives CDR1 ENHRY, CDR2 SYGVKD. The CDR3 contains 14 residues. V lost 2 bases and J lost 2, with 7 bases in between. This chain's CDR3 is CAISEGLTYNEQFF. The DNA for the CDR3 is TGTGCCATCAGTGAGGGCCTCACCTACAATGAGCAGTTCTTC.

The chain carries TRBV7-2 and TRBJ2-1; D call uncertain. The CDR3 has 14 residues. Germline-derived CDR1 and CDR2 are SGHTA and FQGNSA. The V end lost 1 base, the J end lost 2 bases, and 6 bases lay between the germline ends. CDR3 sequence: CASSLDPAYNEQFF. The CDR3 DNA sequence: TGTGCCAGCAGCTTAGATCCTGCCTACAATGAGCAGTTCTTC.

This sequence joins TRBV4-2 and TRBJ1-1; D unresolved. Germline V gene sequence: CDR1 LGHNA, CDR2 YNFKEQ. V gave up 4 bases and J gave up 2 bases, with 8 bases separating them. The CDR3 loop spans 13 amino acids. The CDR3 coding sequence is TGTGCCAGCAGCCGCGGGCCCAACACTGAAGCTTTCTTT. This gives the protein CASSRGPNTEAFF.

The rearrangement uses TRBV5-4 and TRBJ2-2; TRBD1 aligns across 11 bases. The germline gives CDR1 SGHNT, CDR2 YYREEE (reference sequence). CDR3 length equals 16 residues. The V segment lost 6 bases and the J segment 6 bases; nucleotides outside the gene matches: 10. The CDR3 spells CASTLPGQGVAGELFF. Here the CDR3 DNA reads TGTGCCAGCACATTACCGGGACAGGGGGTTGCCGGGGAGCTGTTTTTT.

This chain connects TRBV23-1 to TRBJ2-7; 9 bases line up with TRBD1. TRBV23-1 carries the ORF label, with uncertain function. CDR3 length: 14 amino acids. The trim removed 6 bases at V and 5 bases at J, leaving 8 bases unmatched. CDR3 residues: CASSSGTGNHEQYF. CDR3 in DNA: TGCGCCAGCAGCTCCGGGACAGGGAACCACGAGCAGTACTTC.